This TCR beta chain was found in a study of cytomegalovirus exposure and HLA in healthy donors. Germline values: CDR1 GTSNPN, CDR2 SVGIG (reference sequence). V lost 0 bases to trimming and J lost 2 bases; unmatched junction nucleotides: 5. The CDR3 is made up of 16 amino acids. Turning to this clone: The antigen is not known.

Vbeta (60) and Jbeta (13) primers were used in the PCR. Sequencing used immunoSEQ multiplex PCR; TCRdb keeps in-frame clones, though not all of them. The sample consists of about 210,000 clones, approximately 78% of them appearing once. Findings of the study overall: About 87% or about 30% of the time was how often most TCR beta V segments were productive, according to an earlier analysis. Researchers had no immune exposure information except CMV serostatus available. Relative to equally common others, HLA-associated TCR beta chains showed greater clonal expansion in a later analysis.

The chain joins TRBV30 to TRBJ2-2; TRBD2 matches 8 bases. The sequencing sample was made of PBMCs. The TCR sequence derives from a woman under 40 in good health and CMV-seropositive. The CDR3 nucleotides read TGTGCCTGGAGTGTACTCGGGGGGGCCAACACCGGGGAGCTGTTTTTT. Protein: CAWSVLGGANTGELFF.